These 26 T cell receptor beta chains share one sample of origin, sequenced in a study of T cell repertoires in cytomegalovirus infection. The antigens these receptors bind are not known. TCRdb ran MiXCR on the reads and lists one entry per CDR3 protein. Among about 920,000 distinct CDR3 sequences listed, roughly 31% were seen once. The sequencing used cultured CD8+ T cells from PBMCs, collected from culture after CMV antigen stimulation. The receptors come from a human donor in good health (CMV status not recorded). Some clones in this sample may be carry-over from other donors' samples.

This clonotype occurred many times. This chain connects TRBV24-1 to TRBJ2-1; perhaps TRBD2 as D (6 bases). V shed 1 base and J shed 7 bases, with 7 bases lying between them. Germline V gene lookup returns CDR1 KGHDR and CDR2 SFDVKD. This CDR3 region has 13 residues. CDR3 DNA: TGTGCCACCAGTGATTTAGCGGGTAATGAGCAGTTCTTC. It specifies CATSDLAGNEQFF.

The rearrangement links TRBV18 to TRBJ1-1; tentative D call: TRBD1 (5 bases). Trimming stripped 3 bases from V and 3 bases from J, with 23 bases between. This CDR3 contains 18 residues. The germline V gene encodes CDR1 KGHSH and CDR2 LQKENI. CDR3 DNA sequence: TGTGCCAGCTCACCCCTCCGGAGAGGGACCCCAGTGGACACTGAAGCTTTCTTT. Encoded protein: CASSPLRRGTPVDTEAFF.

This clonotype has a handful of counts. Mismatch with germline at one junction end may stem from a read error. The DNA for the CDR3 is TGTGCTAGCAGCTTAGGGGGGGCCCCCTGGCAAGAGACCCAGTACTTC. Amino acid sequence: CASSLGGAPWQETQYF. The chain combines TRBV7-6 with TRBJ2-5; a possible D gene is TRBD2 (7 bases). The germline V gene has CDR1 SGHVS and CDR2 FNYEAQ. CDR3 length equals 16 residues.

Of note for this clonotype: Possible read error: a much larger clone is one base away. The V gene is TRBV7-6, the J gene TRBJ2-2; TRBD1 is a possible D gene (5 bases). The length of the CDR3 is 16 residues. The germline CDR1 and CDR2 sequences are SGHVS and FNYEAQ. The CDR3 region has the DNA TGTGTCAGCAGTCCCGAGGCAGGGCCGGACACCGGGGAGCTGTTTTTT. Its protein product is CVSSPEAGPDTGELFF.

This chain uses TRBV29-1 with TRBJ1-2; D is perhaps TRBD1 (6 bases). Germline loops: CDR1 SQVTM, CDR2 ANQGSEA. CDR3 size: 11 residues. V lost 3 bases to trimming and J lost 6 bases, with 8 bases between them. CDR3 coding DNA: TGCAGCGTTGAGAACAGGGATGGCTACACCTTC. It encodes CSVENRDGYTF.

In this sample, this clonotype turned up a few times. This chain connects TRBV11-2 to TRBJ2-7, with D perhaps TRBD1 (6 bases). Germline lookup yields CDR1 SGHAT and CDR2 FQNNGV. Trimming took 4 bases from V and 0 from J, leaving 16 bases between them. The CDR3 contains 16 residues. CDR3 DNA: TGTGCCAGCAGCTCTACACAGGGCTTTCCCTCCTACGAGCAGTACGTC. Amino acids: CASSSTQGFPSYEQYV.

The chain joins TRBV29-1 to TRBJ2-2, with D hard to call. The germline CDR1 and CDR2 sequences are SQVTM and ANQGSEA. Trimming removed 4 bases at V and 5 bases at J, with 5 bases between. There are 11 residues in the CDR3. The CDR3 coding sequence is TGCAGCGTTGCTACTACCGGGGAGCTGTTTTTT. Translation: CSVATTGELFF.

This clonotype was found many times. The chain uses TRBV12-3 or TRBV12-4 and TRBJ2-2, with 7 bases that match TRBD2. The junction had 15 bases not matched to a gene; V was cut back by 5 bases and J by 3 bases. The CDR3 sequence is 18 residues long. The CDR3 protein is CASSKGRGTRADTGELFF. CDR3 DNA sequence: TGTGCCAGCAGTAAAGGGCGGGGGACCCGAGCTGACACCGGGGAGCTGTTTTTT.

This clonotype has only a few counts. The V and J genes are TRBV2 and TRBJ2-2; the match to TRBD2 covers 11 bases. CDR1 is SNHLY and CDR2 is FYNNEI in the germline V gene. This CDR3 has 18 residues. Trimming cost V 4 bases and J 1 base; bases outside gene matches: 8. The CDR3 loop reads CASSGGSGGAWNTGELFF. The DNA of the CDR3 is TGTGCCAGCAGTGGCGGTAGCGGGGGGGCCTGGAACACCGGGGAGCTGTTTTTT.

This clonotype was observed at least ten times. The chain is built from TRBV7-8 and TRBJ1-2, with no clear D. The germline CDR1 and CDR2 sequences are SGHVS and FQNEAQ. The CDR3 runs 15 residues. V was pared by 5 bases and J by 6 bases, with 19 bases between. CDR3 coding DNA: TGTGCCAGCAGCCTGATCGGGGTAGGATTCCATGGCTACACCTTC. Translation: CASSLIGVGFHGYTF.

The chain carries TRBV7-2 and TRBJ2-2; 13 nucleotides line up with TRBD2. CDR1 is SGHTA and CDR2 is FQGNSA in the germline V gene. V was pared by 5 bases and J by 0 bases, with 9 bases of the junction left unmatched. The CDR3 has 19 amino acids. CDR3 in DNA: TGTGCCAGCAGCAAGGGACTAGCGGGGAAAGCCTCGAACACCGGGGAGCTGTTTTTT. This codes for CASSKGLAGKASNTGELFF.

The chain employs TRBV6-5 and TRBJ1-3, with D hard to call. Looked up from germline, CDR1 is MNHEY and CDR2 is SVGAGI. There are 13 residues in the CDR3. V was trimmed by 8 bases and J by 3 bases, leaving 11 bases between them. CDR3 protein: CASRGSVGNTIYF. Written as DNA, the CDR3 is TGTGCCAGCCGAGGATCGGTTGGAAACACCATATATTTT.

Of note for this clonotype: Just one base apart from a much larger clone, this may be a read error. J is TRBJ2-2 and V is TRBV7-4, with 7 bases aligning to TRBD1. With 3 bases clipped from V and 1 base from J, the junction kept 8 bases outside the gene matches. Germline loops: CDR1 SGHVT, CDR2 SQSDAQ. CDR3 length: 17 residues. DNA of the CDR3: TGTGCCAGCAGCTTGGGATTGGGACAGATGAACACCGGGGAGCTGTTTTTT. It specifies CASSLGLGQMNTGELFF.

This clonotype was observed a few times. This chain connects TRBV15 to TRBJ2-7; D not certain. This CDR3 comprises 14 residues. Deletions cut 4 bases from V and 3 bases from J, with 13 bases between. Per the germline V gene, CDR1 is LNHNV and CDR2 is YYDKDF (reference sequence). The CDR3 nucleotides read TGTGCCACCAGCAACTCCGGCCCGGGCTACGAGCAGTACTTC. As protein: CATSNSGPGYEQYF.

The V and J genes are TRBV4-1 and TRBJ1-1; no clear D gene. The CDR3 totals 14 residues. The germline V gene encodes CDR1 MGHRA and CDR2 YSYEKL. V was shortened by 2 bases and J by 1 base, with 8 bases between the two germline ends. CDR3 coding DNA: TGCGCCAGCAGCCAATTGGGCACGAACACTGAAGCTTTCTTT. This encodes CASSQLGTNTEAFF.

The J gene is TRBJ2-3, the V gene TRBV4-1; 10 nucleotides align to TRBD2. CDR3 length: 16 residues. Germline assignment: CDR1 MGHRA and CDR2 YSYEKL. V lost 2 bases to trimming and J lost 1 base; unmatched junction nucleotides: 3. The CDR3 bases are TGCGCCAGCAGCCAACAACTAGCGGGGCGCACAGATACGCAGTATTTT. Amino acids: CASSQQLAGRTDTQYF.

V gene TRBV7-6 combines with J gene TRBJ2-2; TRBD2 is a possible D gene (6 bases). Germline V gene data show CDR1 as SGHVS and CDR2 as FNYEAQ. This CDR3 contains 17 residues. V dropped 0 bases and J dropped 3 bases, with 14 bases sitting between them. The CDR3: CASSLAETGTYTGELFF. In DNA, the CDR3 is TGTGCCAGCAGCTTAGCGGAGACCGGGACTTACACCGGGGAGCTGTTTTTT.

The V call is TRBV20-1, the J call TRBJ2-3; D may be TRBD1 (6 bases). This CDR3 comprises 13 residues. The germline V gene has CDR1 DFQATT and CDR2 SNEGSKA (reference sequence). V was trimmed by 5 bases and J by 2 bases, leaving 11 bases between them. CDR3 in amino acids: CSAGQPYTDTQYF. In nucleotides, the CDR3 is TGCAGTGCTGGACAGCCCTACACAGATACGCAGTATTTT.

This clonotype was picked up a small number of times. The CDR3 DNA sequence: TGTGCCAGCAGCAACAGGGGTGGAGACAGGGGGTCCTACGAGCAGTACGTC. This codes for CASSNRGGDRGSYEQYV. The chain links TRBV7-6 to TRBJ2-7, with 9 bases aligning to TRBD1. The length of the CDR3 is 17 residues. Germline V CDR1 and CDR2: SGHVS, FNYEAQ. The V segment lost 5 bases and the J segment 1 base; nucleotides outside the gene matches: 12.

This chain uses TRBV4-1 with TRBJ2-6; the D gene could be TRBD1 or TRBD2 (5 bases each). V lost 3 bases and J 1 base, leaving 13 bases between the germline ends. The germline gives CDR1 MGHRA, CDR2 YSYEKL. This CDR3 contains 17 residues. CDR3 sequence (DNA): TGCGCCAGCAGCCAGGGACCAGATTTTTCTGGGGCCAACGTCCTGACTTTC. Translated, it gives CASSQGPDFSGANVLTF.

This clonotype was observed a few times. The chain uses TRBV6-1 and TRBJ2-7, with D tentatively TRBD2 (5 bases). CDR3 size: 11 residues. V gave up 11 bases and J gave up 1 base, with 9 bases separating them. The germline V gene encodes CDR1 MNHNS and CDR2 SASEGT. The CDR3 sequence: CALGLSYEQYF. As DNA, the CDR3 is TGTGCCCTCGGACTGTCCTACGAGCAGTACTTC.

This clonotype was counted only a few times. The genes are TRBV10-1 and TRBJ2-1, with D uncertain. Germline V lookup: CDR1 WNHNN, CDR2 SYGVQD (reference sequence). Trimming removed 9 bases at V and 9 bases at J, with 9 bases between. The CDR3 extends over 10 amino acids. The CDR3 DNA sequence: TGCGCCAGTAGACTGGGTGAGCAGTTCTTC. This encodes CASRLGEQFF.

The CDR3 here is CSAKGTAIYSGANVLTF. The CDR3 nucleotides read TGCAGTGCTAAAGGGACAGCGATCTACTCTGGGGCCAACGTCCTGACTTTC. This sequence joins TRBV20-1 and TRBJ2-6; 7 positions match TRBD1. The germline gives CDR1 DFQATT, CDR2 SNEGSKA (reference sequence). The V and J ends lost 4 bases and 0 bases, in that order; junction bases with no gene match: 9. The CDR3 is 17 amino acids.

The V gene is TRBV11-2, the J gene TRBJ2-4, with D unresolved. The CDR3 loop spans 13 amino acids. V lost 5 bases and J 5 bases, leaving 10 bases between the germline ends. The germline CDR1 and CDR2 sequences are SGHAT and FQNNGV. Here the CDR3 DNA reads TGTGCCAGCAGCCTGTTGGGCGAAAACATTCAGTACTTC. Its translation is CASSLLGENIQYF.

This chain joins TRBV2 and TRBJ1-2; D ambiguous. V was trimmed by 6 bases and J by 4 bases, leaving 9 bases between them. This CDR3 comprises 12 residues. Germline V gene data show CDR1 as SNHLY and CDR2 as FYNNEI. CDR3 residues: CASRRGLYGYTF. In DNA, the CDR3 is TGTGCCAGCAGGAGAGGCCTCTATGGCTACACCTTC.

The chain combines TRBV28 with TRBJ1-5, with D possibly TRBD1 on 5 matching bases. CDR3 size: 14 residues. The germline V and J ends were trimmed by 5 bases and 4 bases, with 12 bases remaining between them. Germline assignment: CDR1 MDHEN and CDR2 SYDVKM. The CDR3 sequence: CASSPRGENQPQHF. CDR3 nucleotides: TGTGCCAGCAGTCCCCGGGGCGAAAATCAGCCCCAGCATTTT.